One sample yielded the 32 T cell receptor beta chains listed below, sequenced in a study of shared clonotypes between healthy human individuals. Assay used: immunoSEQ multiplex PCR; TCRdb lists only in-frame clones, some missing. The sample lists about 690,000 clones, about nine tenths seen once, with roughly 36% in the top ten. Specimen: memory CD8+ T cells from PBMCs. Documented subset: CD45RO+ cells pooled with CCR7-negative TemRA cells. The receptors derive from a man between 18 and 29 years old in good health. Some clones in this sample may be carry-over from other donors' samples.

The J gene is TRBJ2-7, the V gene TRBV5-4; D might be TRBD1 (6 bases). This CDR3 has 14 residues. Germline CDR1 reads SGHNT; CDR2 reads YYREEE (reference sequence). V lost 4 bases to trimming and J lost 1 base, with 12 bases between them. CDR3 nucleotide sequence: TGTGCCAGCAGCCCCATGGACAGTTCCTACGAGCAGTACTTC. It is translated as CASSPMDSSYEQYF.

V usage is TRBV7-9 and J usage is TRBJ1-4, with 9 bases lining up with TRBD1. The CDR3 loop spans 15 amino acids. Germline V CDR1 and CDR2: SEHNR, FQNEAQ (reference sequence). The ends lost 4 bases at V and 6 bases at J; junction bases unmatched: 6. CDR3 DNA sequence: TGTGCCAGCAGCTCGACAGGGGGATCTTATGAAAAACTGTTTTTT. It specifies CASSSTGGSYEKLFF.

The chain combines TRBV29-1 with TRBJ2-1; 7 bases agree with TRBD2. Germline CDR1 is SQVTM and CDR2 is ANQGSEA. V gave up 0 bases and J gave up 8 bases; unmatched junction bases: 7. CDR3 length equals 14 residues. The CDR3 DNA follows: TGCAGCGTTGAAGATCCACGGGGGGAAGATGAGCAGTTCTTC. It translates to CSVEDPRGEDEQFF.

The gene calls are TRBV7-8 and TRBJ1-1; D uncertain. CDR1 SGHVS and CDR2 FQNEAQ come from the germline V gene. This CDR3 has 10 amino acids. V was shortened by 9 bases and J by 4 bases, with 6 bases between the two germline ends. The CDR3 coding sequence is TGTGCCAGACGCACCACTGAAGCTTTCTTT. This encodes CARRTTEAFF.

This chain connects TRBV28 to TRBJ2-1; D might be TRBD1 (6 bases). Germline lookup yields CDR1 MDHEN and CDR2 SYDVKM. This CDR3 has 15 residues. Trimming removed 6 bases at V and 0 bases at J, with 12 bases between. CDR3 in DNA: TGTGCCAGCAGCTATACAGGGCTCTCCTACAATGAGCAGTTCTTC. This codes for CASSYTGLSYNEQFF.

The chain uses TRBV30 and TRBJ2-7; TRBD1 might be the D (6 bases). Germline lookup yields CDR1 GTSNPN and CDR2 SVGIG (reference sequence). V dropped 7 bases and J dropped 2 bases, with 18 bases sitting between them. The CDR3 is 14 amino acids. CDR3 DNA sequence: TGTGCCTCGGACAGAGCAGGGTGGGCCTACGAGCAGTACTTC. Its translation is CASDRAGWAYEQYF.

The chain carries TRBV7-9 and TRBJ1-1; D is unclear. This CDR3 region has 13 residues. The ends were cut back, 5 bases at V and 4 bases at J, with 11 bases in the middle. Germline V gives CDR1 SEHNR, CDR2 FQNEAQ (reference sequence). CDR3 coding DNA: TGTGCCAGCAGCACCGGGATTCTCACTGAAGCTTTCTTT. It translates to CASSTGILTEAFF. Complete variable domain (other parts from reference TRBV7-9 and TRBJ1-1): DTGVSQNPRHKITKRGQNVTFRCDPISEHNRLYWYRQTLGQGPEFLTYFQNEAQLEKSRLLSDRFSAERPKGSFSTLEIQRTEQGDSAMYLCASSTGILTEAFFGQGTRLTVV.

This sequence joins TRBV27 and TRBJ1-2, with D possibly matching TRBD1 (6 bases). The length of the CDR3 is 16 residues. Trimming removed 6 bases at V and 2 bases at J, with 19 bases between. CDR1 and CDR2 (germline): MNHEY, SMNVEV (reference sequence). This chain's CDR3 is CASSPSGGPLNYGYTF. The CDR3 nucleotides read TGTGCCAGCAGCCCAAGTGGGGGGCCCCTAAACTATGGCTACACCTTC.

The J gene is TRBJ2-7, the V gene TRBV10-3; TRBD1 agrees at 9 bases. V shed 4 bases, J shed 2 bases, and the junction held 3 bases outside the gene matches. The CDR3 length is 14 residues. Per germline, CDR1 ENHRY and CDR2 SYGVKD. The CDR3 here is CAISGTGAPYEQYF. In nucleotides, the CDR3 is TGTGCCATCAGTGGGACAGGGGCGCCCTACGAGCAGTACTTC.

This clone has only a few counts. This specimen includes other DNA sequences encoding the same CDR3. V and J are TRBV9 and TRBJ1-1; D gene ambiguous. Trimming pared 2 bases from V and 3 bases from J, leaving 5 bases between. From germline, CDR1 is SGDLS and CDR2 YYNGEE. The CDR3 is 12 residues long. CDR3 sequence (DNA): TGTGCCAGCAGCGTCGGGGACACTGAAGCTTTCTTT. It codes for CASSVGDTEAFF.

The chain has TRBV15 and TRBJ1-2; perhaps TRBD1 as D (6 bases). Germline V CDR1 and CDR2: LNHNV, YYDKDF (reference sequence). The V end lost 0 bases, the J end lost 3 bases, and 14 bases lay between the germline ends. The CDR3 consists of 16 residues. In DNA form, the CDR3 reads TGTGCCACCAGCAGAGATAGAACGGGGGCGGACTATGGCTACACCTTC. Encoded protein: CATSRDRTGADYGYTF.

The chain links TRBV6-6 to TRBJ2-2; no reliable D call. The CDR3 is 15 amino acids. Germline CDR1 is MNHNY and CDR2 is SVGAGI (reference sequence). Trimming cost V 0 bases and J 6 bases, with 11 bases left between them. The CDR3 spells CASSYSRVGAGELFF. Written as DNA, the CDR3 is TGTGCCAGCAGTTACTCAAGGGTCGGAGCCGGGGAGCTGTTTTTT.

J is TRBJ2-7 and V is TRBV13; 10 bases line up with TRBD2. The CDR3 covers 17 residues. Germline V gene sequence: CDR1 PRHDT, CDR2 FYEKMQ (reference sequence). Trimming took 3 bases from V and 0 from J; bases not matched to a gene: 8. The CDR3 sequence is CASSFASSSGSSYEQYF. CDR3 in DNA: TGTGCCAGCAGCTTCGCCAGCTCTAGCGGGAGCTCCTACGAGCAGTACTTC.

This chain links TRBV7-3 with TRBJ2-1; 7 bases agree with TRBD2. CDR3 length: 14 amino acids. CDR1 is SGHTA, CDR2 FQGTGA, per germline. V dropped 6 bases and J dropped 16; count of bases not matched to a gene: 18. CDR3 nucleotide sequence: TGTGCCAGCAGGCTTAGCAGTCTTGGGGGACTAATATTCTTC. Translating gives CASRLSSLGGLIFF.

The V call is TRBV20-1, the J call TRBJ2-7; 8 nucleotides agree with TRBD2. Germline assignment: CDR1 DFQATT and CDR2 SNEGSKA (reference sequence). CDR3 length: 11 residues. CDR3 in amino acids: CSRGREVEQYF. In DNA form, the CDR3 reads TGCAGCCGCGGGCGGGAGGTCGAGCAGTACTTC.

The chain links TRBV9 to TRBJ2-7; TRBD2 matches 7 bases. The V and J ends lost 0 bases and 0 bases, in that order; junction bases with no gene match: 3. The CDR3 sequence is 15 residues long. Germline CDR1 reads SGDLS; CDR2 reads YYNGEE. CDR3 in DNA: TGTGCCAGCAGCGTAGCGCGGGAGCCCTCCTACGAGCAGTACTTC. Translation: CASSVAREPSYEQYF.

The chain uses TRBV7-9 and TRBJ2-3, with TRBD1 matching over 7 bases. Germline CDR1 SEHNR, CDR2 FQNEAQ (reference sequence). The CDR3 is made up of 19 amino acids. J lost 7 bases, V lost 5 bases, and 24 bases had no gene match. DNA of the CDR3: TGTGCCAGCAGCCATACTCAAGTGGACAGGCCGAGAGGATCAAATACGCAGTATTTT. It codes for CASSHTQVDRPRGSNTQYF.

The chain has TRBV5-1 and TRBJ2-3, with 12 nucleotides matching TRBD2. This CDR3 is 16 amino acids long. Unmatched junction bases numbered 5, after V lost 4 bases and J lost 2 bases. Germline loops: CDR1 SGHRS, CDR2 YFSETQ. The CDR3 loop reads CASSEGLAGFTDTQYF. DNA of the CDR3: TGCGCCAGCAGCGAAGGACTAGCGGGATTCACAGATACGCAGTATTTT.

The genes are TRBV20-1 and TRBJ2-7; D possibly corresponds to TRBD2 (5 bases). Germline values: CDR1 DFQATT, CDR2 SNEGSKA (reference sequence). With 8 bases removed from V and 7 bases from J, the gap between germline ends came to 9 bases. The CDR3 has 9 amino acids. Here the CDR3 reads CSLRGEQYF. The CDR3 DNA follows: TGCAGTCTCAGAGGGGAGCAGTACTTC.

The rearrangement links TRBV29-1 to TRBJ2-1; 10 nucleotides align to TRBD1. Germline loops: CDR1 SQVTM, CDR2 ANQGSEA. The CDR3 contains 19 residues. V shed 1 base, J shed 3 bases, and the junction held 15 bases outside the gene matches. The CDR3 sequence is CSVEGGTGVGVGVYNEQFF. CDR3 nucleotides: TGCAGCGTTGAAGGCGGGACAGGGGTGGGGGTAGGGGTCTACAATGAGCAGTTCTTC.

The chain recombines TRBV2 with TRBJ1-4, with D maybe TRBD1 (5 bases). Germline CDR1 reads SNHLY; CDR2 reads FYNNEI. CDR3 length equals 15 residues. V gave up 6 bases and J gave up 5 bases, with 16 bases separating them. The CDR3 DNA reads TGTGCCAGCAGGCCAACCCAGGGCAGGAATGAAAAACTGTTTTTT. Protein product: CASRPTQGRNEKLFF.

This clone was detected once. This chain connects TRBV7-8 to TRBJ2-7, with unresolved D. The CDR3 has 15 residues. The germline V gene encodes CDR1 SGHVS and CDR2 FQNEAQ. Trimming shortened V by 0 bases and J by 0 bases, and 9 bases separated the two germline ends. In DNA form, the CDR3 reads TGTGCCAGCAGCTTAGCTCGGGCCAGCTCCTACGAGCAGTACTTC. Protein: CASSLARASSYEQYF.

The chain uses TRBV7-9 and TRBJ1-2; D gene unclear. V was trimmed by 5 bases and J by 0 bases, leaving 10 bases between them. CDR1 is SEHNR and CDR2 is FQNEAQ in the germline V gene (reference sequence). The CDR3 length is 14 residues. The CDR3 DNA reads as TGTGCCAGCAGCAAGGACGGTTCTAACTATGGCTACACCTTC. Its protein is CASSKDGSNYGYTF.

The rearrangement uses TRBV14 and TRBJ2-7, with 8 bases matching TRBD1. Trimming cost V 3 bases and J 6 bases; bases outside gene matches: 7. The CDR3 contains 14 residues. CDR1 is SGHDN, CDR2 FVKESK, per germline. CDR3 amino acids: CASSQLDRGGEQYF. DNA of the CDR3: TGTGCCAGCAGCCAGCTAGACAGGGGCGGCGAGCAGTACTTC.

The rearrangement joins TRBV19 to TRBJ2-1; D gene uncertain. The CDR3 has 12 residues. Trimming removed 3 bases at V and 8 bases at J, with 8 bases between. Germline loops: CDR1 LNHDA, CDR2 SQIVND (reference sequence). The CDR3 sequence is CASSIPYDEQFF. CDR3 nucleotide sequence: TGTGCCAGTAGTATCCCTTATGATGAGCAGTTCTTC. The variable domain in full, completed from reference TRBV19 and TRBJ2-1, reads DGGITQSPKYLFRKEGQNVTLSCEQNLNHDAMYWYRQDPGQGLRLIYYSQIVNDFQKGDIAEGYSVSREKKESFPLTVTSAQKNPTAFYLCASSIPYDEQFFGPGTRLTVL.

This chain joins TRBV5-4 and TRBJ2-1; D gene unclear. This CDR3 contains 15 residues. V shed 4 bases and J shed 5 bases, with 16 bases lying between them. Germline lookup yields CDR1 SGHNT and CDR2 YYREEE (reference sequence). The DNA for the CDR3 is TGTGCCAGCAGCCCTTTTCGTGGGTTCGACAATGAGCAGTTCTTC. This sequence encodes CASSPFRGFDNEQFF.

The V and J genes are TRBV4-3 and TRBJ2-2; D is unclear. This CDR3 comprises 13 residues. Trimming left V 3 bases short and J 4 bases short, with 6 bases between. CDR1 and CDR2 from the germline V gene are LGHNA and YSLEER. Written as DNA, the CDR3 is TGCGCCAGCAGCCAGGCCCCCACCGGGGAGCTGTTTTTT. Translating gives CASSQAPTGELFF.

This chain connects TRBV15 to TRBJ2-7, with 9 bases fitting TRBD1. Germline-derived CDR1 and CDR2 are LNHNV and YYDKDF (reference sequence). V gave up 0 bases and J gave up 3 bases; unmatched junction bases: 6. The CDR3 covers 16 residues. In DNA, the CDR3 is TGTGCCACCAGCAGAGATCCCGGGACAGGGAACTACGAGCAGTACTTC. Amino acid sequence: CATSRDPGTGNYEQYF.

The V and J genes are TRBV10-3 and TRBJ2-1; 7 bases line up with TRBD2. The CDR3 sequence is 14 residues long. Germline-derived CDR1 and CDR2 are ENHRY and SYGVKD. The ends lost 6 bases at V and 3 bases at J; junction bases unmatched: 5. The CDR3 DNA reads TGTGCCATCAGAGGGAGGGAGAACTACAATGAGCAGTTCTTC. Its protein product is CAIRGRENYNEQFF.

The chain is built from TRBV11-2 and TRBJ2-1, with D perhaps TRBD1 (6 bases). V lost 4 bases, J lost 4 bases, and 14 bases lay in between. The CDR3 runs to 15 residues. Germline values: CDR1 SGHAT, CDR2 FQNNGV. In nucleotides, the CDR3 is TGTGCCAGCAGCTATATACAGGGCATATACAATGAGCAGTTCTTC. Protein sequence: CASSYIQGIYNEQFF.

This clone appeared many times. The CDR3 DNA follows: TGTGCCAGCAGTGAATTTAACAGTGAGCAGTTCTTC. Amino acids: CASSEFNSEQFF. The genes are TRBV6-1 and TRBJ2-1; D is ambiguous. Trimming removed 2 bases from V and 9 bases from J, with 8 bases in between. Germline V gene lookup returns CDR1 MNHNS and CDR2 SASEGT. This CDR3 is 12 amino acids long.

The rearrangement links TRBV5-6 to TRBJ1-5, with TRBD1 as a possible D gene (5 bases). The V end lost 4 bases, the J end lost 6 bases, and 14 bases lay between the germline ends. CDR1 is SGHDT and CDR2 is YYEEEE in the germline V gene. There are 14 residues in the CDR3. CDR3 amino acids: CASSAGGGVQPQHF. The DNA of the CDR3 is TGTGCCAGCAGCGCGGGTGGGGGGGTTCAGCCCCAGCATTTT.